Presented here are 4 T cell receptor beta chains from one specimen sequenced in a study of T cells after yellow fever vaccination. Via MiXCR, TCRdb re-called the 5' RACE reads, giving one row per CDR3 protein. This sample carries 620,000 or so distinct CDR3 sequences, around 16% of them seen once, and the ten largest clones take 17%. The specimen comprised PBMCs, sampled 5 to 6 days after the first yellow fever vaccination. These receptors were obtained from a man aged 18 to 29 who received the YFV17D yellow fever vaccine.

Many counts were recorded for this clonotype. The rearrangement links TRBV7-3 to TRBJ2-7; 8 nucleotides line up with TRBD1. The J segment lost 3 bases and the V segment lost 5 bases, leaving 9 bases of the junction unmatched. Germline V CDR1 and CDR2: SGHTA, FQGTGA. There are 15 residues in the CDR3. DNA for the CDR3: TGTGCCAGCAGCGTTCAACCAGGGGGCCTCTACGAGCAGTACTTC. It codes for CASSVQPGGLYEQYF.

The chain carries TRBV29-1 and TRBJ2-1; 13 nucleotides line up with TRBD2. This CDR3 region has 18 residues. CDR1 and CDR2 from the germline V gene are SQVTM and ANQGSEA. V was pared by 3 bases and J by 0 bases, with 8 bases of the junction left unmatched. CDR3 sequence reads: CSVDGWGLAGSSYNEQFF. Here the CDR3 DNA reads TGCAGCGTTGATGGTTGGGGACTAGCGGGGTCCTCCTACAATGAGCAGTTCTTC.

CDR3: CASSQEELGPYEQYV. CDR3 in DNA: TGTGCCAGCAGCCAAGAAGAACTAGGACCCTACGAGCAGTACGTC. The chain combines TRBV4-2 with TRBJ2-7, with D possibly being TRBD2 (5 bases). CDR1 is LGHNA and CDR2 is YNFKEQ in the germline V gene. Trimming removed 0 bases from V and 2 bases from J, with 11 bases in between. The length of the CDR3 is 15 residues.

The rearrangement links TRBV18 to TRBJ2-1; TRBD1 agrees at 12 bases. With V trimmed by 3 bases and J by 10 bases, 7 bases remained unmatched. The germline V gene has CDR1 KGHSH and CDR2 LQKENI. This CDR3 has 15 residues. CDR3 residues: CASSPAGTGGTEQFF. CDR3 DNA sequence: TGTGCCAGCTCACCCGCCGGGACAGGGGGCACCGAGCAGTTCTTC.